This T cell receptor (beta chain) was obtained from a study of graft-versus-host responses after intestinal transplantation. Study-wide findings and caveats: Marrow from the recipient contained GvH clones, some of which had appeared first in ileum or blood. The highest levels of circulating GvH clones went along with early declines in HvG clones after transplant.

Using immunoSEQ multiplex PCR, the repertoire was profiled, and TCRdb retains in-frame clones only, with some absent. Of approximately 79,000 clones in the sample, roughly 80% were seen once. In the case of this clone: Its antigen is unknown.

There are 15 residues in the CDR3. The germline gives CDR1 SGHAT, CDR2 FQNNGV. Trimming cost V 3 bases and J 4 bases, with 13 bases left between them. Sequencing was performed on unstimulated CD4+ T cells sorted from spleen or lymph node cells, taken before intestinal transplant. The sequence was obtained from a human donor who received an intestinal transplant. The chain links TRBV11-2 to TRBJ1-3, with D possibly being TRBD1 (6 bases). CDR3 DNA: TGTGCCAGCAGCTTTAACAGGGAACGCGGAAACACCATATATTTT. Its translation is CASSFNRERGNTIYF.